The present entry profiles one TCR beta chain with its context. This CDR3 comprises 14 residues. Germline CDR1 is MDHEN and CDR2 is SYDVKM. V was clipped by 11 bases and J by 1 base; unmatched bases: 7. TCRdb's table, derived via immunoSEQ multiplex PCR, lists solely in-frame clones and lacks some. The table lists tens of thousands of clones, 65% to 90% of them singletons, with less than 1.2% in the top ten. The data stem from a study of T cell changes during pregnancy in multiple sclerosis. The chain recombines TRBV28 with TRBJ2-1, with 8 bases lining up with TRBD2. The source was CD4+ T cells from peripheral blood mononuclear cells, collected in the first trimester of pregnancy. The TCR sequence derives from a female donor in good health, enrolled as a control in a pregnancy study. DNA for the CDR3: TGTGCCGCCTCCGGGACTAGATCCTACAATGAGCAGTTCTTC. It translates to CAASGTRSYNEQFF.